This T cell receptor beta chain was identified during a study of blood T cell repertoires in COVID-19. Study context: From T cells, B-cell-depleted T cells, or PBMCs came the material, which was cDNA or gDNA.

The assay was immunoSEQ multiplex PCR, and TCRdb's table has in-frame clones only and misses some. The sample lists 200,000 or so clones; 83% were seen once. Participant age was about 18 to 95 years, and participants resided in 24 US areas. Donors were grouped by their self-reported clinical history. Trimming took 5 bases from V and 2 from J; bases not matched to a gene: 15. Germline CDR1 SGHVS, CDR2 FQNEAQ. This CDR3 has 20 amino acids. The gene calls are TRBV7-8 and TRBJ2-3, with 14 bases fitting TRBD2. The receptor was isolated from a woman in her forties or fifties who had been exposed to COVID-19. The sequenced material came from PBMCs or T cells enriched from blood (not recorded which). The CDR3 region is CASSIYGTSGGFSYTDTQYF. The CDR3 coding sequence is TGTGCCAGCAGCATCTACGGGACTAGCGGGGGTTTTTCTTACACAGATACGCAGTATTTT.